What follows are 15 T cell receptor beta chains derived from one specimen sequenced in a study of glioma-infiltrating T cells. Amplification of TCR alpha and beta CDR3 regions from RNA used iRepertoire nested multiplex PCR. TCRdb redid the calling of the multiplex PCR reads with MiXCR, one entry per CDR3 protein. The top ten clones hold roughly 8.6% of a sample with 4,300 or so distinct CDR3 sequences, approximately 24% of them seen once. The sample taken for sequencing was glioma tissue, nonneoplastic brain tissue, or PBMCs (not recorded which). The origin of the receptors is a human donor with low-grade glioma or glioblastoma, undergoing nonglioma brain surgery, or in good health (not recorded which).

This clonotype qualifies as medium-sized. The chain employs TRBV2 and TRBJ1-5, with 8 bases identical to TRBD1. CDR1 is SNHLY and CDR2 is FYNNEI in the germline V gene. The CDR3 is 15 amino acids. Losses at the gene ends were 4 bases for V and 2 bases for J; bases not matched to a gene: 4. The CDR3 region is CASSAQGGGNQPQHF. The CDR3 coding sequence is TGTGCCAGCAGTGCACAGGGGGGGGGCAATCAGCCCCAGCATTTT.

This clonotype qualifies as medium-sized. This rearrangement joins TRBV7-9 to TRBJ1-5, with a tentative D call TRBD1 (5 bases). Trimming left V 3 bases short and J 5 bases short, with 8 bases between. The CDR3 length is 13 residues. CDR1 and CDR2 from the germline V gene are SEHNR and FQNEAQ (reference sequence). This CDR3 is CASSLQGDQPQHF. CDR3 coding DNA: TGTGCCAGCAGCTTGCAAGGGGATCAGCCCCAGCATTTT.

The V gene is TRBV27, the J gene TRBJ2-7; a possible D gene is TRBD2 (6 bases). This CDR3 has 15 residues. Per the germline V gene, CDR1 is MNHEY and CDR2 is SMNVEV (reference sequence). The V end lost 5 bases, the J end lost 11 bases, and 25 bases lay between the germline ends. The CDR3: CASSPTLDFSTGEYF. DNA for the CDR3: TGTGCCAGCAGTCCGACCTTGGACTTCTCGACGGGGGAGTACTTC.

Points on this clonotype: This could be a read error, since a much larger clone is one nucleotide away. The chain couples TRBV2 to TRBJ2-5; D unresolved. The CDR3 is 14 amino acids. Germline V CDR1 and CDR2: SNHLY, FYNNEI. The CDR3 loop reads CAGSEMELQETQYF. The CDR3 DNA is TGTGCCGGCAGTGAAATGGAGCTCCAAGAGACCCAGTACTTC.

Ten or more counts support this clonotype. The rearrangement joins TRBV2 to TRBJ2-5; D not certain. With 4 bases removed from V and 3 bases from J, the gap between germline ends came to 15 bases. CDR1 and CDR2 (germline): SNHLY, FYNNEI. This CDR3 has 15 residues. For the CDR3, the DNA is TGTGCCAGCAGTGTGTTGATAGGAACAGAAGAGACCCAGTACTTC. This gives the protein CASSVLIGTEETQYF.

Regarding this clonotype: This may come from a read error, since a much larger clone is one base off. No conserved phenylalanine or tryptophan is present at the end of the CDR3, so a read error is the likely explanation. The V and J genes are TRBV7-2 and TRBJ1-4; 8 nucleotides line up with TRBD1. Germline V gene lookup returns CDR1 SGHTA and CDR2 FQGNSA. V shed 8 bases, J shed 8 bases, and the junction held 4 bases outside the gene matches. The CDR3 is 12 residues long. Here the CDR3 DNA reads TGTGCCAGCGTCAGGGGGCGCGAAAAACTGTTTCTT. Residues: CASVRGREKLFL.

This clonotype is termed medium-sized. The rearrangement uses TRBV20-1 and TRBJ2-1, with 7 positions matching TRBD1. Germline V gene sequence: CDR1 DFQATT, CDR2 SNEGSKA (reference sequence). Trimming removed 0 bases from V and 4 bases from J; junction bases left unmatched: 3. The CDR3 runs 14 residues. The CDR3 DNA reads as TGCAGTGCTAGAGACCGGGACAGTTACAATGAGCAGTTCTTC. This gives the protein CSARDRDSYNEQFF.

Points on this clonotype: Compared with germline, one end of the junction differs, possibly owing to a read error. The V and J genes are TRBV24-1 and TRBJ2-1; no firm D call. Germline CDR1 is KGHDR and CDR2 is SFDVKD. The CDR3 has 13 amino acids. The CDR3 region has the DNA TGTGCCAGCAGTGAAGTCGAGTTCAATGAGCAGTTCTTC. Residues: CASSEVEFNEQFF.

This clonotype was picked up one time. The chain uses TRBV7-3 and TRBJ2-3, with D possibly being TRBD2 (5 bases). V lost 8 bases and J lost 4, with 13 bases in between. Germline assignment: CDR1 SGHTA and CDR2 FQGTGA. There are 13 residues in the CDR3. The CDR3 is CASRPGIADTQYF. CDR3 nucleotides: TGTGCCAGCCGCCCCGGGATCGCAGATACGCAGTATTTT.

This clonotype was counted ten times or more. CDR3 nucleotides: TGTGCCAGCAGCTGGGACATGAACACCGGGGAGCTGTTTTTT. Amino acid sequence: CASSWDMNTGELFF. V gene TRBV5-4 combines with J gene TRBJ2-2; D may be TRBD1 (6 bases). Trimming removed 3 bases at V and 1 base at J, with 7 bases between. CDR1 and CDR2 (germline): SGHNT, YYREEE (reference sequence). This CDR3 region has 14 residues.

The gene calls are TRBV19 and TRBJ2-5; 9 nucleotides agree with TRBD1. The CDR3 covers 14 residues. Germline CDR1 LNHDA, CDR2 SQIVND (reference sequence). V shed 6 bases, J shed 2 bases, and the junction held 4 bases outside the gene matches. The CDR3 is CASSRGTGQETQYF. The CDR3 DNA follows: TGTGCCAGTAGCCGTGGGACAGGGCAAGAGACCCAGTACTTC.

This clonotype was seen repeatedly, ten times or more. The rearrangement joins TRBV18 to TRBJ2-7; 7 bases agree with TRBD1. The CDR3 contains 15 residues. With 3 bases clipped from V and 2 bases from J, the junction kept 7 bases outside the gene matches. In germline, CDR1 is KGHSH, CDR2 LQKENI. This CDR3 is CASSPPGQSTYEQYF. CDR3 nucleotides: TGTGCCAGCTCACCGCCGGGACAGTCTACCTACGAGCAGTACTTC.

In this sample, this clonotype turned up a few times. The chain has TRBV9 and TRBJ1-2, with 7 bases lining up with TRBD1. V shed 3 bases, J shed 2 bases, and the junction held 10 bases outside the gene matches. The germline gives CDR1 SGDLS, CDR2 YYNGEE. CDR3 size: 16 residues. This CDR3 is CASSGTQGGQNYGYTF. CDR3 bases: TGTGCCAGCAGCGGTACCCAGGGGGGGCAGAACTATGGCTACACCTTC.

This clonotype has at least ten counts. This sequence joins TRBV11-2 and TRBJ1-6; a possible D gene is TRBD1 (5 bases). The CDR3 runs to 16 residues. CDR1 is SGHAT and CDR2 is FQNNGV in the germline V gene. V lost 5 bases and J lost 0, with 11 bases in between. The CDR3 DNA reads as TGTGCCAGCAGCCCAAAGGGACTCTCCTATAATTCACCCCTCCACTTT. Protein: CASSPKGLSYNSPLHF. Complete variable domain (other parts from reference TRBV11-2 and TRBJ1-6): EAGVAQSPRYKIIEKRQSVAFWCNPISGHATLYWYQQILGQGPKLLIQFQNNGVVDDSQLPKDRFSAERLKGVDSTLKIQPAKLEDSAVYLCASSPKGLSYNSPLHFGNGTRLTVT.

Judged by abundance, this clonotype is medium-sized (0.01 to 0.1%). This chain joins TRBV2 and TRBJ1-2; TRBD1 aligns across 8 bases. Germline CDR1 reads SNHLY; CDR2 reads FYNNEI. This CDR3 has 15 amino acids. V trimming: 3 bases; J trimming: 6 bases; junction bases outside the gene matches: 9. The CDR3 DNA sequence: TGTGCCAGCAGTGACGGGACAGGAGGGAAGGATGGCTACACCTTC. As protein: CASSDGTGGKDGYTF.